The 20 T cell receptor beta chains below come from one sample, sequenced in a study of T cell repertoires in cytomegalovirus infection. TCRdb fed the reads into MiXCR, producing one record per CDR3 protein. Of 200,000 to 250,000 distinct CDR3 sequences in the sample, more than 9% were seen once. Sequencing input: PBMCs. The receptors were gathered from a human donor in good health (CMV status not recorded). Some clones in this sample may be carry-over from other donors' samples.

This sequence joins TRBV9 and TRBJ1-6; the D gene is possibly TRBD1 (6 bases). The ends were cut back, 0 bases at V and 4 bases at J, with 8 bases in the middle. This CDR3 region has 15 residues. Germline-derived CDR1 and CDR2 are SGDLS and YYNGEE. CDR3 protein: CASSVGTGYNSPLHF. CDR3 nucleotides: TGTGCCAGCAGCGTAGGCACAGGGTATAATTCACCCCTCCACTTT.

This clonotype was picked up many times. The CDR3 DNA is TGTGCCAGCAGGCGAACCGGGACTACGAACACTGAAGCTTTCTTT. As protein: CASRRTGTTNTEAFF. The V gene is TRBV6-2 or TRBV6-3, the J gene TRBJ1-1; TRBD1 might be the D (5 bases). Germline V lookup: CDR1 MNHEY, CDR2 SVGEGT. CDR3 length: 15 residues. Trimming took 6 bases from V and 1 from J, leaving 15 bases between them.

This clonotype appeared a few times. The chain combines TRBV28 with TRBJ1-4; tentatively, D is TRBD1 (6 bases). This CDR3 comprises 14 residues. Germline values: CDR1 MDHEN, CDR2 SYDVKM. Trimming removed 3 bases at V and 8 bases at J, with 13 bases between. The DNA of the CDR3 is TGTGCCAGCAGTTTTATCGGGGACACCGAAAAACTGTTTTTT. Its translation: CASSFIGDTEKLFF.

The J gene is TRBJ2-1, the V gene TRBV7-3; 7 bases agree with TRBD2. Germline lookup yields CDR1 SGHTA and CDR2 FQGTGA. This CDR3 spans 15 amino acids. The trim removed 5 bases at V and 2 bases at J, leaving 6 bases unmatched. The CDR3 loop reads CASSPERGAYNEQFF. The CDR3 bases are TGTGCCAGCAGCCCCGAGCGGGGAGCCTACAATGAGCAGTTCTTC.

This clonotype turned up a few times. This rearrangement joins TRBV29-1 to TRBJ1-1; D call uncertain. This CDR3 region has 13 residues. The V gene lost 7 bases and the J gene lost 0 bases, with 12 bases spanning the gap. Looked up from germline, CDR1 is SQVTM and CDR2 is ANQGSEA. The CDR3 loop reads CSAVQNMNTEAFF. CDR3 in DNA: TGCAGCGCCGTACAGAATATGAACACTGAAGCTTTCTTT.

This clonotype occurred many times. V is TRBV19 and J is TRBJ2-5; 8 nucleotides align to TRBD1. Trimming cost V 8 bases and J 4 bases; bases outside gene matches: 6. The length of the CDR3 is 13 residues. Germline CDR1 LNHDA, CDR2 SQIVND (reference sequence). CDR3 sequence: CASQGAPGETQYF. CDR3 sequence (DNA): TGTGCCAGTCAGGGGGCGCCCGGAGAGACCCAGTACTTC.

This clonotype was seen only a few times. The J gene is TRBJ2-1, the V gene TRBV4-3; D remains unclear. The CDR3 covers 11 residues. CDR1 and CDR2 (germline): LGHNA, YSLEER. V dropped 5 bases and J dropped 12 bases, with 11 bases sitting between them. CDR3 sequence: CASSDSSRQFF. For the CDR3, the DNA is TGCGCCAGCAGCGACTCGTCCCGGCAGTTCTTC.

This clonotype has more than one count but fewer than ten. The chain combines TRBV29-1 with TRBJ2-7; no reliable D call. The V gene lost 6 bases and the J gene lost 1 base, with 13 bases spanning the gap. The CDR3 is made up of 13 amino acids. CDR1 is SQVTM, CDR2 ANQGSEA, per germline. The CDR3 coding sequence is TGCAGCGTCGGCATCGCCAATTCCTACGAGCAGTACTTC. Translating gives CSVGIANSYEQYF.

The J gene is TRBJ2-1, the V gene TRBV20-1; 8 bases are shared with TRBD2. Looked up from germline, CDR1 is DFQATT and CDR2 is SNEGSKA (reference sequence). The CDR3 sequence is 14 residues long. V lost 5 bases and J lost 7; bases outside the gene matches: 10. The CDR3 DNA follows: TGCAGTGCTGCTACTAGCGGAAGGGTGAATGAGCAGTTCTTC. Its protein is CSAATSGRVNEQFF.

The genes are TRBV12-3 or TRBV12-4 and TRBJ2-7; D ambiguous. The length of the CDR3 is 11 residues. V lost 6 bases, J lost 1 base, and 4 bases lay in between. CDR3 loop: CASRLSYEQYF. In DNA, the CDR3 is TGTGCCAGCAGGCTTTCCTACGAGCAGTACTTC.

This clonotype was found many times. The chain has TRBV5-5 and TRBJ2-5; TRBD2 might be the D (5 bases). Germline CDR1 and CDR2: SGHKS and YYEKEE (reference sequence). V gave up 3 bases and J gave up 5 bases, with 20 bases separating them. CDR3 length: 16 amino acids. The CDR3, as DNA: TGTGCCAGCAGCTATTCCGAGGGATTGGGCGGGGAGACCCAGTACTTC. It is translated as CASSYSEGLGGETQYF.

The sample holds many counts of this clonotype. V gene TRBV7-2 combines with J gene TRBJ2-5, with D perhaps TRBD2 (5 bases). The V end was cut by 7 bases, the J end by 5 bases, with 17 bases between. CDR3 length equals 14 residues. Germline V CDR1 and CDR2: SGHTA, FQGNSA. In DNA form, the CDR3 reads TGTGCCAGCAACCTCGGTCCCTCGGGGGAGACCCAGTACTTC. It specifies CASNLGPSGETQYF.

This clonotype was seen more than once but under ten times. The chain's CDR3 is CASSALTSGSGETQYF. In DNA form, the CDR3 reads TGTGCCAGCAGCGCCCTGACTAGCGGGAGCGGAGAGACCCAGTACTTC. The V call is TRBV9, the J call TRBJ2-5; TRBD2 matches 12 bases. After removal of 3 bases from V and 4 bases from J, the junction contained 7 bases not matched to a gene. CDR1 is SGDLS, CDR2 YYNGEE, per germline. The CDR3 length is 16 residues. Full variable domain (outside the CDR3, taken from reference TRBV9 and TRBJ2-5): DSGVTQTPKHLITATGQRVTLRCSPRSGDLSVYWYQQSLDQGLQFLIQYYNGEERAKGNILERFSAQQFPDLHSELNLSSLELGDSALYFCASSALTSGSGETQYFGPGTRLLVL.

This clonotype has only one observation. V is TRBV7-4 and J is TRBJ2-3, with a tentative D call TRBD1 (5 bases). The V end was cut by 2 bases, the J end by 3 bases, with 12 bases between. Per germline, CDR1 SGHVT and CDR2 SQSDAQ. This CDR3 has 15 residues. The CDR3 DNA follows: TGTGCCAGCAGCTTACGGGCCCAGGGAACAGATACGCAGTATTTT. Translated, it gives CASSLRAQGTDTQYF.

In this sample, this clonotype turned up many times. The J gene is TRBJ2-7, the V gene TRBV28, with 10 bases that match TRBD2. Germline assignment: CDR1 MDHEN and CDR2 SYDVKM. J gave up 2 bases and V 8 bases, and 9 bases lay outside the gene matches. The CDR3 runs 15 residues. CDR3 loop: CASGDIAGGAYEQYF. CDR3 sequence (DNA): TGTGCCAGCGGTGATATAGCGGGAGGAGCCTACGAGCAGTACTTC.

The V call is TRBV20-1, the J call TRBJ2-3; D uncertain. This CDR3 is 16 amino acids long. Deletions cut 0 bases from V and 2 bases from J, with 15 bases between. CDR1 is DFQATT, CDR2 SNEGSKA, per germline (reference sequence). CDR3: CSARDQQWQDTDTQYF. The CDR3 bases are TGCAGTGCTAGAGATCAGCAATGGCAGGACACAGATACGCAGTATTTT.

At least ten counts were recorded for this clonotype. V usage is TRBV7-8 and J usage is TRBJ2-5; D is possibly TRBD1 (5 bases). Germline CDR1 reads SGHVS; CDR2 reads FQNEAQ. The CDR3 has 14 residues. V was pared by 5 bases and J by 5 bases, with 15 bases between. CDR3 protein: CASSRKPRAETQYF. Written as DNA, the CDR3 is TGTGCCAGCAGCAGAAAACCCAGGGCCGAGACCCAGTACTTC.

This clonotype was observed many times. The chain joins TRBV7-6 to TRBJ1-5; D uncertain. The germline V gene has CDR1 SGHVS and CDR2 FNYEAQ. The CDR3 contains 14 residues. V was trimmed by 4 bases and J by 5 bases, leaving 12 bases between them. The CDR3 coding sequence is TGTGCCAGCAGCTCCCGGATGGGAGATCAGCCCCAGCATTTT. It is translated as CASSSRMGDQPQHF.

This clonotype came up a few times. The gene calls are TRBV6-2 or TRBV6-3 and TRBJ2-3; D is unclear. V was pared by 0 bases and J by 6 bases, with 10 bases between. This CDR3 has 14 amino acids. Germline V lookup: CDR1 MNHEY, CDR2 SVGEGT. CDR3 protein: CASSYSKSQDTQYF. As DNA, the CDR3 is TGTGCCAGCAGTTACTCGAAGTCTCAGGATACGCAGTATTTT.

This clonotype was observed at least ten times. The V call is TRBV5-4, the J call TRBJ2-5; D is possibly TRBD1 (6 bases). V was clipped by 2 bases and J by 5 bases, with 13 bases between them. The germline V gene has CDR1 SGHNT and CDR2 YYREEE (reference sequence). This CDR3 is built from 14 residues. CDR3 loop: CASSFLQGEETQYF. CDR3 in DNA: TGTGCCAGCAGCTTTCTACAGGGTGAGGAGACCCAGTACTTC.